The T cell receptor beta chain described here comes from a study of CD8 T cells in ankylosing spondylitis. Study-wide points: Several highly homologous variants made up a TCR beta motif, and this motif appeared characteristic of ankylosing spondylitis blood.

With 5 bases removed from V and 0 bases from J, the gap between germline ends came to 14 bases. Germline V gene data show CDR1 as SQVTM and CDR2 as ANQGSEA. The CDR3 is 14 amino acids. With respect to this clonotype: The antigen remains unidentified.

Using quantitative 5'-RACE with molecular barcodes, the authors made TCR beta libraries. TCRdb used MiXCR to reprocess the 5' RACE reads, holding one entry per CDR3 protein. The table lists around 890,000 distinct CDR3 sequences, 12% of them singletons. Sequencing was done on a sample of blood, either unsorted or a sorted T cell fraction (not recorded which). J is TRBJ2-7 and V is TRBV29-1; D uncertain. The clonotype comes from a male donor with ankylosing spondylitis. Here the CDR3 DNA reads TGCAGCGTTCGTTCGGGCGGACGCTCCTACGAGCAGTACTTC. Translating it yields CSVRSGGRSYEQYF.